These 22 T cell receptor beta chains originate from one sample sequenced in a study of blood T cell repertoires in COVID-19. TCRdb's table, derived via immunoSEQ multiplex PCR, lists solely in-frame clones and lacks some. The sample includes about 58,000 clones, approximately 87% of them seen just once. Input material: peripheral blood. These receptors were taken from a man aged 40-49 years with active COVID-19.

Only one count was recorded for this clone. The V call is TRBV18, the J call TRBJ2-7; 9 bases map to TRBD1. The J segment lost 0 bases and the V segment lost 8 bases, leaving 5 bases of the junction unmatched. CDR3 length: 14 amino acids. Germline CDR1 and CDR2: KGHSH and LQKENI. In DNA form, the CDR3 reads TGTGCCAGCCACCGGGACAGGGCCTCCTACGAGCAGTACTTC. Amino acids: CASHRDRASYEQYF.

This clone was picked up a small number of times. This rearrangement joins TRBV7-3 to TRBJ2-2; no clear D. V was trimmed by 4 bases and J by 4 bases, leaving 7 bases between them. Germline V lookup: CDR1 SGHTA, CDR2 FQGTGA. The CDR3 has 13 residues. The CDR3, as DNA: TGTGCCAGCAGCTGGTCTATCACCGGGGAGCTGTTTTTT. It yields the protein CASSWSITGELFF.

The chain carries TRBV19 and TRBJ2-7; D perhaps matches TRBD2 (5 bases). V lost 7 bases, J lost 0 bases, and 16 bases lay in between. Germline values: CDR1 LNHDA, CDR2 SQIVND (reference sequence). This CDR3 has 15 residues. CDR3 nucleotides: TGTGCCAGTACCCAGTCAGCGGCTAGCTCCTACGAGCAGTACTTC. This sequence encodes CASTQSAASSYEQYF. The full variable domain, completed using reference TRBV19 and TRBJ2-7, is DGGITQSPKYLFRKEGQNVTLSCEQNLNHDAMYWYRQDPGQGLRLIYYSQIVNDFQKGDIAEGYSVSREKKESFPLTVTSAQKNPTAFYLCASTQSAASSYEQYFGPGTRLTVT.

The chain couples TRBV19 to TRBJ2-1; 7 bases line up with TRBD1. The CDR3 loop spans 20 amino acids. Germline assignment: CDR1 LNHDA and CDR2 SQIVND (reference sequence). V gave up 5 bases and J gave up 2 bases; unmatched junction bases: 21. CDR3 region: CASSPKGATDWRSPYNEQFF. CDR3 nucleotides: TGTGCCAGTAGTCCCAAGGGGGCGACTGACTGGCGTAGCCCCTACAATGAGCAGTTCTTC.

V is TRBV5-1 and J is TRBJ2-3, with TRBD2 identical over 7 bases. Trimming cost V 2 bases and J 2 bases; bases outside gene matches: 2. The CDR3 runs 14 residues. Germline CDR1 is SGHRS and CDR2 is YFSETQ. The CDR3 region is CASSLGRVTDTQYF. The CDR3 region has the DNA TGCGCCAGCAGCTTAGGGAGGGTCACAGATACGCAGTATTTT.

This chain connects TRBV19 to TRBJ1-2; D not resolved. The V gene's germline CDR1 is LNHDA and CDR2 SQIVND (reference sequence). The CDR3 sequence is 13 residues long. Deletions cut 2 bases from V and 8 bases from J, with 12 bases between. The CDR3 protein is CASSIQASGGYTF. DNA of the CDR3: TGTGCCAGTAGTATACAGGCCTCGGGAGGCTACACCTTC.

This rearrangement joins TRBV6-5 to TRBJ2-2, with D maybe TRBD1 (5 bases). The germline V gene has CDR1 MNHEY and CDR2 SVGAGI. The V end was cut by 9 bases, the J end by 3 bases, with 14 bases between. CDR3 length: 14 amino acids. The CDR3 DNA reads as TGTGCCAGTAACCTTCCAGGGTACACCGGGGAGCTGTTTTTT. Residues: CASNLPGYTGELFF.

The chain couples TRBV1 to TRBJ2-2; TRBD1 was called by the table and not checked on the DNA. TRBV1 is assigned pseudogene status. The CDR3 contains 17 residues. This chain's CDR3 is CTSSQRQAANGTGELFF. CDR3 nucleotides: TGCACCAGCAGCCAACGACAGGCCGCCAATGGCACCGGGGAGCTGTTTTTT.

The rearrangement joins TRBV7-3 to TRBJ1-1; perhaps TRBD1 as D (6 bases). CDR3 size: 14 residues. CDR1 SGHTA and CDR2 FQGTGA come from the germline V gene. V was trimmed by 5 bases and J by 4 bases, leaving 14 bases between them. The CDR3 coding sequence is TGTGCCAGCAGCCCCACATTAGGGGGCACTGAAGCTTTCTTT. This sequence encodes CASSPTLGGTEAFF.

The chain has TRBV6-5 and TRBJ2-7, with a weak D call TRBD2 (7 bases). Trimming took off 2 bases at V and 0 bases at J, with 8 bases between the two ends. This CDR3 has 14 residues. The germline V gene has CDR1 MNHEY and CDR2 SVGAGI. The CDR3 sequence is CASSYAGASYEQYF. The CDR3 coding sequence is TGTGCCAGCAGTTACGCGGGGGCCTCCTACGAGCAGTACTTC.

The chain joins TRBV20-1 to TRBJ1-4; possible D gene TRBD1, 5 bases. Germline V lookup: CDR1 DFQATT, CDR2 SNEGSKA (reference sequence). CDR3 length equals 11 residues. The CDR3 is CGGGTNEKLFF. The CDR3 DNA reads TGCGGGGGAGGAACTAATGAAAAACTGTTTTTT.

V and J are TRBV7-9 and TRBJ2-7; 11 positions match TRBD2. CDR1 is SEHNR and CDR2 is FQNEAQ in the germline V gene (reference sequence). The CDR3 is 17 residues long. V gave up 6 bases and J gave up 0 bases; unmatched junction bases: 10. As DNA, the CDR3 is TGTGCCAGCAGTTACGGGACTAGCGGTTACTCCTCCTACGAGCAGTACTTC. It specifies CASSYGTSGYSSYEQYF.

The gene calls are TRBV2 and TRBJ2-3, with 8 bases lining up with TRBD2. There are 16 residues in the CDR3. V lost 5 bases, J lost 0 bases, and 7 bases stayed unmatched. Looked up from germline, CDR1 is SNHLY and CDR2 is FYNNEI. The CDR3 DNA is TGTGCCAGCAGTCTCGATCTAGCGGGCAGCACAGATACGCAGTATTTT. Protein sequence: CASSLDLAGSTDTQYF.

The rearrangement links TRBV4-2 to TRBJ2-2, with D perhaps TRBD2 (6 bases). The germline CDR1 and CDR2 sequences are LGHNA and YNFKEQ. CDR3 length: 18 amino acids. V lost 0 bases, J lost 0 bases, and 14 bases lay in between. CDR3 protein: CASSQDGISGSNTGELFF. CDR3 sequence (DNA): TGTGCCAGCAGCCAAGATGGGATAAGCGGGTCGAACACCGGGGAGCTGTTTTTT.

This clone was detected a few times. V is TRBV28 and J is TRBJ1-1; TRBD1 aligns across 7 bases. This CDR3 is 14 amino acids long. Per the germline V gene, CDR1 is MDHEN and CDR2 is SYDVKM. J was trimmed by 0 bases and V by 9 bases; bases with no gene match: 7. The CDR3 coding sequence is TGTGCCAGTACCCGACAGGGCTTGAACACTGAAGCTTTCTTT. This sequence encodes CASTRQGLNTEAFF.

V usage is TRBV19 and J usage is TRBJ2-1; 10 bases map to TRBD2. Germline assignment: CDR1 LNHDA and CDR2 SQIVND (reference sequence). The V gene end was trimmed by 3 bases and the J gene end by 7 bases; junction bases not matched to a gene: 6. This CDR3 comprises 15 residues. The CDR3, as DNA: TGTGCCAGTAGTATTTCTAGCGGGAGTATTAATGAGCAGTTCTTC. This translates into CASSISSGSINEQFF. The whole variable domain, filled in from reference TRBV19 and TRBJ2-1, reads DGGITQSPKYLFRKEGQNVTLSCEQNLNHDAMYWYRQDPGQGLRLIYYSQIVNDFQKGDIAEGYSVSREKKESFPLTVTSAQKNPTAFYLCASSISSGSINEQFFGPGTRLTVL.

CDR3 region: CASSLFGGGSTDTQYF. As DNA, the CDR3 is TGTGCCAGCAGCTTATTTGGCGGAGGGAGCACAGATACGCAGTATTTT. The chain combines TRBV7-2 with TRBJ2-3, with a weak D call TRBD2 (6 bases). CDR3 length: 16 residues. V was cut by 2 bases and J by 0 bases, with 12 bases left in between. Germline V gene sequence: CDR1 SGHTA, CDR2 FQGNSA.

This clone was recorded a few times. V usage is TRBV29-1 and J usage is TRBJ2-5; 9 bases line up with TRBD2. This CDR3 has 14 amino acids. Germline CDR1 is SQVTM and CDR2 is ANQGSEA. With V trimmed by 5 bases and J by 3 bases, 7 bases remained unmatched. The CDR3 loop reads CSVRSGSTEETQYF. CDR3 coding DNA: TGCAGCGTTCGTAGCGGGAGTACGGAAGAGACCCAGTACTTC.

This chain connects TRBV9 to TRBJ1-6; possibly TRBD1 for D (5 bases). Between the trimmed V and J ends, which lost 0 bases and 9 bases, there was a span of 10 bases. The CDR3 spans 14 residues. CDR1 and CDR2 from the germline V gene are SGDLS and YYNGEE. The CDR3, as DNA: TGTGCCAGCAGCGTAGCTCAGGGTGGTTCACCCCTCCACTTT. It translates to CASSVAQGGSPLHF.

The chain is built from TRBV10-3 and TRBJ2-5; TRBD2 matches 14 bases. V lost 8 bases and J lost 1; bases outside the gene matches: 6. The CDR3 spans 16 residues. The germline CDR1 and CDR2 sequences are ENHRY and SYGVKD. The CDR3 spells CAISGTSGSTQETQYF. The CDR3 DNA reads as TGTGCCATCTCTGGGACTAGCGGGAGTACCCAAGAGACCCAGTACTTC.

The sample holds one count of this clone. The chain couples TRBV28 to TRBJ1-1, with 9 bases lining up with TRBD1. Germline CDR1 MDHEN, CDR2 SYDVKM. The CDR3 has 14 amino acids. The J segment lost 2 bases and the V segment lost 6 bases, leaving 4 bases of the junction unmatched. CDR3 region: CASSTQGANTEAFF. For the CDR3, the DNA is TGTGCCAGCAGCACACAGGGGGCAAACACTGAAGCTTTCTTT.

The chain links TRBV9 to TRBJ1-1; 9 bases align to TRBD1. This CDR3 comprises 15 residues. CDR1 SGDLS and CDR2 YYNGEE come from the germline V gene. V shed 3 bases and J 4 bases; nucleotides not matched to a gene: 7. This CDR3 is CASSDGQGRTTEAFF. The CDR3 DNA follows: TGTGCCAGCAGCGACGGACAGGGGAGGACCACTGAAGCTTTCTTT.